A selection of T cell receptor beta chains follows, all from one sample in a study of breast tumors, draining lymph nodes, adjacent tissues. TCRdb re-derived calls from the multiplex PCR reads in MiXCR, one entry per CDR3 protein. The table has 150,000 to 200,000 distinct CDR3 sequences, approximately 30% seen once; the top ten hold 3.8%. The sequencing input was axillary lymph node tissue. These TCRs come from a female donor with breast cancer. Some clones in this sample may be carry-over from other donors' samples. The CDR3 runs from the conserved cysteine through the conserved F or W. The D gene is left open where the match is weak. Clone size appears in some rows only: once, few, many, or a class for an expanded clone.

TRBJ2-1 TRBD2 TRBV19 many TGTGCCAGTAGTTTGTTAGCGGGAGGGCTTTACAATGAGCAGTTCTTC CASSLLAGGLYNEQFF
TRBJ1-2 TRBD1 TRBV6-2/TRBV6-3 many TGTGCCAGCAGGCTTTCCGAGGGGGCCTATGGCTACACCTTC CASRLSEGAYGYTF
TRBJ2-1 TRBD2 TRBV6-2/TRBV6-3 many TGTGCCACCATTCCGGGCGGGGGGGCGAATGAGCAGTTCTTC CATIPGGGANEQFF
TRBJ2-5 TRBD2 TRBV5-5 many TGTGCCAGCAGCTTGGTACACGGGGGGGGCCAAGAGACCCAGTACTTC CASSLVHGGGQETQYF
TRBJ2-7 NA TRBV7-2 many TGTGCCAGCAGCTTAATGGGCGATAGCTCCTACGAGCAGTACTTC CASSLMGDSSYEQYF
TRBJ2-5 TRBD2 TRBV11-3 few TGTGCCAGCAGCTTAGGGCTAGCGGCACAAGAGACCCAGTACTTC CASSLGLAAQETQYF
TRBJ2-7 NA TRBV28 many TGTGCCAGCACCCCCCTTGCAGGGGAGCTTTCCTACGAGCAGTACTTC CASTPLAGELSYEQYF
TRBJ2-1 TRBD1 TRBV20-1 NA TGCAGTGCTGAACCGGGACAGGGGGCGACTGAGCGGTTCTTC CSAEPGQGATERFF
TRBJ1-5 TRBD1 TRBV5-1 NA TGCGCCAGCAGCTTGATGGGGAGCAACACCGGGACAGGGGGCTACAATCAGCCCCAGCATTTT CASSLMGSNTGTGGYNQPQHF
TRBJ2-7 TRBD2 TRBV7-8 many TGTGCCAGCAGCCTACCGTGGCTAGCGGGGGACCAATACAAATCCTACGAGCAGTACTTC CASSLPWLAGDQYKSYEQYF
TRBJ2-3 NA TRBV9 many TGTGCCACCCTACTCCAGTCCCACTGGGACACAGATACGCAGTATTTT CATLLQSHWDTDTQYF
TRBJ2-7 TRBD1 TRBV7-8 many TGTGCCAGCAGCTTACGGGCAGGGGGCACCGACGAGCAGTACTTC CASSLRAGGTDEQYF
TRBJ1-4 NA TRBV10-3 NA TGTGCCATCAGTGAGTCCCCCGCAGGGCCAACTAATGAAAAACTGTTTTTT CAISESPAGPTNEKLFF
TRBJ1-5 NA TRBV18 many TGTGCCAGCTCACCAATTGGGCAGGGCGGCAATCAGCCCCAGCATTTT CASSPIGQGGNQPQHF
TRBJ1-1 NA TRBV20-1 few TGCAGTGCTAGGTCCAGTATTGACACTGAAGCTTTCTTT CSARSSIDTEAFF
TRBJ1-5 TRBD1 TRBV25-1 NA TGTGCCAGCAGTCAACAGGGGTGGGGGCAGCCCCAGCATTTT CASSQQGWGQPQHF
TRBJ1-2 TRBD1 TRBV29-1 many TGCAGCTACTCGACAGGGGACTATGGCTACACCTTC CSYSTGDYGYTF
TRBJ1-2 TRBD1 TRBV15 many TGTGCCACCAGCCTTGACAGGGCCGTCCATGGCTACACCTTC CATSLDRAVHGYTF
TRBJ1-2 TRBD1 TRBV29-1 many TGCAGGTCCTCAGACAGGGAATGGGGCTATGGCTACACCTTC CRSSDREWGYGYTF
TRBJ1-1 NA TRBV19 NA TGTGCCCGTATGTGGAGAACTGAAGCTTTCTTT CARMWRTEAFF
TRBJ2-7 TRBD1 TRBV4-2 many TGTGCCAGCAGCCAGGGGACAGGCTTGGATTTGGACGAGCAGTACTTC CASSQGTGLDLDEQYF
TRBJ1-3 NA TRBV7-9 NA TGTGCCAGCAGCAGGGTTGGAAACACCATATATTTT CASSRVGNTIYF
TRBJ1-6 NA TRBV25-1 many TGTGCCAGCAGGGGGGGCGCAGGATCACCCCTCCACTTT CASRGGAGSPLHF
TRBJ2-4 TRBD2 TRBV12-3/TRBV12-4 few TGTGCCAGCAGTTTCTACTCTAGCGGGAAAAACATTCAGTACTTC CASSFYSSGKNIQYF
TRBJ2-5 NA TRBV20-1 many TGCAGTGCTACCAGACAGCAAGAGACCCAGTACTTC CSATRQQETQYF
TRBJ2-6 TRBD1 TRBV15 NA TGTGCCACCAGCAGGCGGACAGGGTCAAGGGCCAACGTCCTGACTTTC CATSRRTGSRANVLTF
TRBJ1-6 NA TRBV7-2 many TGTGCCAGCAGCGTGGACAGCGTCTATAATTCACCCCTCCACTTT CASSVDSVYNSPLHF
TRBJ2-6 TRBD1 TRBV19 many TGTGCCAGTAAGAGGGACAGGGATAGCTCTGGGGCCAACGTCCTGACTTTC CASKRDRDSSGANVLTF
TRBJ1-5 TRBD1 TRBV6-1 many TGTGCCAGCATGGGACAGGGGAGGGGTCAGCCCCAGCATTTT CASMGQGRGQPQHF
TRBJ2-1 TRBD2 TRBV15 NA TGTGCCACCAGCAGAGATGGCGGGGGAGACTACAATGAGCAGTTCTTC CATSRDGGGDYNEQFF
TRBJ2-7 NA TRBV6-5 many TGTGCCAGCAGTTGGGAGGGGGCCAGGGAGCAGTACTTC CASSWEGAREQYF
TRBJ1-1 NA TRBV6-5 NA TGTGCCAGCAGTTACTCGCAGACGGTCAACACTGAAGCTTTCTTT CASSYSQTVNTEAFF
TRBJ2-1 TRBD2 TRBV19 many TGTGCCAGTATGTCGGGCGGGGGGCCCTATCAGTTCTTC CASMSGGGPYQFF
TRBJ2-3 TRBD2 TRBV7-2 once TGTGCCAGCAGCCCAACCGCCGGACTAGCGGGAGGGTTAGCGGCAGATACGCAGTATTTT CASSPTAGLAGGLAADTQYF
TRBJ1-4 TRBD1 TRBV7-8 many TGTGCCAGCAGCTTAGCCGGGACAGGGCGTGAAAAACTGTTTTTT CASSLAGTGREKLFF
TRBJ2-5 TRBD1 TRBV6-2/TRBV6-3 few TGTGCCAGCAGTTACTCGAACAGGGGGCGCGGATTTGAGGGAGAGACCCAGTACTTC CASSYSNRGRGFEGETQYF
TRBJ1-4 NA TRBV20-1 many TGCAGTGCTAGAGATCGCAGGTTAACAACTAATGAAAAACTGTTTTTT CSARDRRLTTNEKLFF
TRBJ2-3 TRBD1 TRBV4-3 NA TGCGCCAGCAGCCAAGAAAACCGGGACAGCTCCGATACGCAGTATTTT CASSQENRDSSDTQYF
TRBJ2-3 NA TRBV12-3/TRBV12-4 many TGTGCCAGCAGTTTAGAGACGGCTAGCACAGATACGCAGTATTTT CASSLETASTDTQYF
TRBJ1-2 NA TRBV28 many TGTGCCAGCAGTTCCTCAGGGAACTATGGCTACACCTTC CASSSSGNYGYTF
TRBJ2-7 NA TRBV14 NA TGTGCCAAAAACCACACCTACGAGCAGTACTTC CAKNHTYEQYF
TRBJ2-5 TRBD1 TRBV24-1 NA TGTGCCACCAGTGTAGTCGGGACAGGGGATTGGAGGGAGACCCAGTACTTC CATSVVGTGDWRETQYF
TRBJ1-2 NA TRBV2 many TGTGCCAGCAGGGACTTTTCAGGGGTTAGCGGCTACACCTTC CASRDFSGVSGYTF
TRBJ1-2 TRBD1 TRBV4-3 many TGCGCCAGCAGCCTAACCAGGGGGGGTAACTATGGCTACACCTTC CASSLTRGGNYGYTF